Listed here is a single TCR beta chain. This sample was taken from a study of blood T cell repertoires in COVID-19. At the level of the study: PBMCs, B-cell-depleted T cells, or T cells were the source of the cDNA or gDNA that made up the material.

The CDR3 covers 14 residues. Germline V gene data show CDR1 as PRHDT and CDR2 as FYEKMQ (reference sequence). V dropped 5 bases and J dropped 4; count of bases not matched to a gene: 5. Original processing notes: Reference gene primer amplification gave nucleated cell count estimates. Clones were sequenced by immunoSEQ multiplex PCR, and TCRdb holds only the in-frame ones, with some missing. V and J calls and clone size are copied from that table; D and trimming were computed from the DNA. The sample has about 180,000 clones; 80% to 90% are singletons. The gene calls are TRBV13 and TRBJ1-2; TRBD1 agrees at 9 bases. The sequencing input was peripheral blood. This TCR was sampled from a man aged 18 to 29 who had recovered from COVID-19. As DNA, the CDR3 is TGTGCCAGCAGCAGACGGACAGGGGTCTATGGCTACACCTTC. It translates to CASSRRTGVYGYTF.